Presented here are 4 T cell receptor beta chains from one specimen sequenced in a study of T cells in Graves' hyperthyroidism and ophthalmopathy. Template material for amplifying TCR beta CDR3 regions consisted of RNA transcripts. The HTBI set primed first-round TCR CDR3 RT-PCR. TCRdb passed the multiplex PCR reads through MiXCR, listing each CDR3 protein once. The sample carries about 640,000 distinct CDR3 sequences, about 45% recorded once. The sample taken for sequencing was peripheral blood or thyroid tissue (not recorded which). The receptors originated from an adult man with Graves' disease, either hyperthyroidism or ophthalmopathy (not recorded which).

The rearrangement uses TRBV5-1 and TRBJ2-5, with 9 bases that match TRBD1. This CDR3 region has 15 residues. Trimming at V came to 3 bases and at J to 0 bases, leaving 3 bases not matched to a gene. Per germline, CDR1 SGHRS and CDR2 YFSETQ. CDR3 protein: CASSYGQGYQETQYF. The DNA of the CDR3 is TGCGCCAGCAGCTACGGACAGGGGTACCAAGAGACCCAGTACTTC.

The chain uses TRBV13 and TRBJ1-1; unclear D gene. V was clipped by 7 bases and J by 5 bases, with 14 bases between them. The CDR3 is made up of 13 amino acids. The germline gives CDR1 PRHDT, CDR2 FYEKMQ (reference sequence). The CDR3: CASTFSARTEAFF. In nucleotides, the CDR3 is TGTGCCAGCACCTTTTCGGCGCGGACTGAAGCTTTCTTT.

The chain couples TRBV10-1 to TRBJ1-1, with 7 bases matching TRBD1. Germline values: CDR1 WNHNN, CDR2 SYGVQD (reference sequence). This CDR3 comprises 13 residues. Trimming took 4 bases from V and 8 from J; bases not matched to a gene: 7. CDR3 DNA: TGCGCCAGCAGTGTGACAGGGTTTCCGGAAGCTTTCTTT. Translation: CASSVTGFPEAFF.

The CDR3 DNA follows: TGTGCCAGCACTGGGGGAGGCGAGCAGTACTTC. Its translation is CASTGGGEQYF. The chain couples TRBV7-9 to TRBJ2-7, with D maybe TRBD2 (6 bases). V lost 7 bases, J lost 6 bases, and 10 bases lay in between. Germline V gene lookup returns CDR1 SEHNR and CDR2 FQNEAQ (reference sequence). The CDR3 sequence is 11 residues long.